This T cell receptor beta chain appears in the sequencing data of a study of blood T cell repertoires in COVID-19. The CDR3 is made up of 13 amino acids. Germline V lookup: CDR1 KGHSH, CDR2 LQKENI. V dropped 5 bases and J dropped 1; count of bases not matched to a gene: 1. Authors' data handling: Quantification of nucleated cells was approximated via reference gene primer amplification. Data came from immunoSEQ multiplex PCR; TCRdb stores just in-frame clones and leaves some out. For V, J and clone size, that table is used; D and trimming come from the DNA. The sample carries 60,000 or so clones, around 87% recorded once.

The TCR was taken from a man aged 55 to 70 with active or convalescent COVID-19. Sequencing was done on a sample of peripheral blood. V and J are TRBV18 and TRBJ1-1; 7 bases fit TRBD1. In DNA, the CDR3 is TGTGCCAGCTCAACAGGGGAGAACACTGAAGCTTTCTTT. This sequence encodes CASSTGENTEAFF.